This T cell receptor (beta chain) was retrieved from a study of blood T cell repertoires in COVID-19. Germline values: CDR1 SGHAT, CDR2 FQNNGV. There are 14 residues in the CDR3. With 3 bases removed from V and 4 bases from J, the gap between germline ends came to 9 bases. Seattle's enrolled individuals joined amid active infection and were then monitored longitudinally. The table came from immunoSEQ multiplex PCR; TCRdb's copy has only in-frame clones and leaves some out. The sample has some 240,000 clones, 81% seen once. The gene calls are TRBV11-2 and TRBJ2-2; unclear D gene. This TCR derives from a woman older than 75 with COVID-19, enrolled during active disease. The sequencing sample was made of peripheral blood. The CDR3 loop reads CASSLRLVTGELFF. The CDR3 DNA reads as TGTGCCAGCAGCTTGCGACTTGTCACCGGGGAGCTGTTTTTT.